These 3 T cell receptor beta chains were all obtained from the same sample, sequenced in a study of control samples from healthy donors and cancer patients. Here immunoSEQ multiplex PCR was the method, and the copy in TCRdb shows in-frame clones only, minus some. Of about 160,000 clones in the sample, 70% to 90% are singletons; the top ten hold around 12%. The sequencing input was blood. The receptor set was obtained from a man under 40 in good health.

This rearrangement joins TRBV11-2 to TRBJ1-3; D gene uncertain. This CDR3 region has 12 residues. Trimming left V 0 bases short and J 7 bases short, with 4 bases between. Germline V gene sequence: CDR1 SGHAT, CDR2 FQNNGV. The DNA of the CDR3 is TGTGCCAGCAGCTTAGATGTGAACACCATATATTTT. It yields the protein CASSLDVNTIYF.

This chain joins TRBV5-6 and TRBJ2-6; D unclear. CDR1 SGHDT and CDR2 YYEEEE come from the germline V gene. The CDR3 sequence is 13 residues long. The germline V and J ends were trimmed by 2 bases and 4 bases, with 4 bases remaining between them. The CDR3 protein is CASSFGGANVLTF. The DNA for the CDR3 is TGTGCCAGCAGCTTCGGCGGGGCCAACGTCCTGACTTTC. The full variable domain, in which reference TRBV5-6 and TRBJ2-6 provide the parts outside the CDR3, is DAGVTQSPTHLIKTRGQQVTLRCSPKSGHDTVSWYQQALGQGPQFIFQYYEEEERQRGNFPDRFSGHQFPNYSSELNVNALLLGDSALYLCASSFGGANVLTFGAGSRLTVL.

The chain links TRBV27 to TRBJ2-3; 8 nucleotides match TRBD1. Trimming removed 6 bases from V and 0 bases from J; junction bases left unmatched: 5. Germline V gene data show CDR1 as MNHEY and CDR2 as SMNVEV (reference sequence). The CDR3 consists of 15 residues. In DNA, the CDR3 is TGTGCCAGCAGAAGGACAGGGAAGAGCACAGATACGCAGTATTTT. Amino acid sequence: CASRRTGKSTDTQYF.